This entry features one TCR beta chain sequence. Its antigen is as yet unknown. The data belong to a study of a mutant IDH1 vaccine in newly diagnosed glioma. This table comes from immunoSEQ multiplex PCR, and its TCRdb copy is limited to in-frame clones, with some not included. The table includes tens of thousands of clones, less than 85% detected once. Noted time point: week 47, end of study. Alongside topical imiquimod, each dose of vaccine comprised 300 ug of mutant IDH1 20-mer peptide. Trimming removed 4 bases at V and 5 bases at J, with 14 bases between. The CDR3 extends over 14 amino acids. Germline CDR1 is MGHRA and CDR2 is YSYEKL.

The chain is built from TRBV4-1 and TRBJ2-5, with a possible D match to TRBD1 (6 bases). The origin of this receptor is a woman between 40 and 55 years old with glioma. Some clones in this sample may be carry-over from other donors' samples. Sequencing used PBMCs, obtained from a glioma patient whose treatment included an IDH1 peptide vaccine. The CDR3 DNA is TGCGCCAGCAGCCCAGGGGCAGGGTGGGAGACCCAGTACTTC. The encoded protein is CASSPGAGWETQYF.